The 5 T cell receptor beta chains reported below all come from one sample, sequenced in a study of T cell responses to AZD1222 COVID-19 vaccine (dated by TCRdb to the early 2020s). Library preparation used the immunoSEQ multiplex PCR assay. The source is immuneACCESS, and TCRdb retained only in-frame sequences with V and J called. Part of the clones is not carried over; for the studies checked, unresolved V genes explain less than half of this, and the remainder is unexplained. Counted in this sample were approximately 300,000 clones; approximately 94% of them appeared once. In total, the top ten clones hold around 0.58% of the sample. In the paper's terms, the time point label means: about 28 days (+/-7) after the second vaccine dose. Sequenced here: peripheral blood, sampled 28 days after the second AZD1222 dose. Receptors were obtained from an adult who received the AZD1222 COVID-19 vaccine.

V gene TRBV28 combines with J gene TRBJ1-6; D unresolved. Per the germline V gene, CDR1 is MDHEN and CDR2 is SYDVKM. CDR3 length equals 14 residues. V lost 5 bases to trimming and J lost 4 bases, with 9 bases between them. CDR3 sequence: CASSRKGYNSPLHF. In DNA form, the CDR3 reads TGTGCCAGCAGTCGTAAGGGTTATAATTCACCCCTCCACTTT.

The chain couples TRBV7-9 to TRBJ1-3; 8 bases match TRBD1. Germline assignment: CDR1 SEHNR and CDR2 FQNEAQ (reference sequence). The CDR3 runs to 15 residues. J gave up 0 bases and V 8 bases, and 6 bases lay outside the gene matches. The CDR3 sequence: CASWTGPYSGNTIYF. CDR3 DNA sequence: TGTGCCAGCTGGACAGGGCCCTACTCTGGAAACACCATATATTTT.

The chain has TRBV24-1 and TRBJ1-5; D gene uncertain. Germline-derived CDR1 and CDR2 are KGHDR and SFDVKD. The CDR3 contains 14 residues. The V gene lost 1 base and the J gene lost 8 bases, with 11 bases spanning the gap. For the CDR3, the DNA is TGTGCCACCAGTGATTTTCAGACTGGCAAGCCCCAGCATTTT. Translating gives CATSDFQTGKPQHF.

The V and J genes are TRBV2 and TRBJ1-1; the match to TRBD1 covers 7 bases. The junction had 5 bases not matched to a gene; V was cut back by 3 bases and J by 1 base. Germline-derived CDR1 and CDR2 are SNHLY and FYNNEI. CDR3 size: 15 residues. For the CDR3, the DNA is TGTGCCAGCAGTGATCGGACAGGCCGGAACACTGAAGCTTTCTTT. Translation gives CASSDRTGRNTEAFF.

As DNA, the CDR3 is TGTGCCAGCAGCGGCGGAGGGTACACTGAAGCTTTCTTT. Protein: CASSGGGYTEAFF. J is TRBJ1-1 and V is TRBV9; D not certain. This CDR3 has 13 amino acids. Germline CDR1 reads SGDLS; CDR2 reads YYNGEE. The V and J ends lost 3 bases and 3 bases respectively, with 9 bases between them. Full variable domain (outside the CDR3, taken from reference TRBV9 and TRBJ1-1): DSGVTQTPKHLITATGQRVTLRCSPRSGDLSVYWYQQSLDQGLQFLIQYYNGEERAKGNILERFSAQQFPDLHSELNLSSLELGDSALYFCASSGGGYTEAFFGQGTRLTVV.